Listed below are T cell receptor beta chains from one sample, sequenced in a study of blood T cell repertoires in COVID-19. TCRdb's copy holds only in-frame clones and misses some; the assay was immunoSEQ multiplex PCR. The table lists roughly 200,000 clones, about 90% of them singletons, with roughly 21% in the top ten. The sample comprised peripheral blood. These TCRs come from a man aged 60 to 69 with active or convalescent COVID-19. The CDR3 runs from the conserved cysteine through the conserved F or W. D genes are given only for firm matches. A clone size is listed for some rows: how often the clone was seen (once, few, many), or a class if it is expanded.

.	TRBJ2-3	TRBV11-2	TRBD2	TGTGCCAGCAGCTTAGGTTGGGGAAGGGGTAGCGGGAGGGCAGATACGCAGTATTTT	CASSLGWGRGSGRADTQYF
.	TRBJ1-2	TRBV2	.	TGTGCCAGCAGTGAGTCTTCAGGGCCAGAATATGGCTACACCTTC	CASSESSGPEYGYTF
.	TRBJ1-3	TRBV30	.	TGTGCCGCTACAGGGAGCCCCTCTGGAAACACCATATATTTT	CAATGSPSGNTIYF
once	TRBJ1-1	TRBV5-6	.	TGTGCCAGCAGCCCTTGGGGACAAGCGAACACTGAAGCTTTCTTT	CASSPWGQANTEAFF
.	TRBJ2-3	TRBV5-1	.	TGCGCCAGCAGCTTGGGGCAGTTGACAGATACGCAGTATTTT	CASSLGQLTDTQYF
.	TRBJ2-1	TRBV24-1	.	TGTGCCACCAGTGATATGGACAGCAGCTCCTACAATGAGCAGTTCTTC	CATSDMDSSSYNEQFF
.	TRBJ1-1	TRBV29-1	.	TGCAGCGTTGACTTATTCGACACTGAAGCTTTCTTT	CSVDLFDTEAFF
.	TRBJ1-4	TRBV7-9	.	TGTGCCAGCAGCTTAGCGGGGAGTAATGAAAAACTGTTTTTT	CASSLAGSNEKLFF
.	TRBJ1-2	TRBV21-1	.	TGTGCCAGCATGGGCGGCTACACCTTC	CASMGGYTF
.	TRBJ2-2	TRBV14	TRBD2	TGTGCCAGCAGCCTCCTAGCGGGGGGGCCTTCGGGCACCGGGGAGCTGTTTTTT	CASSLLAGGPSGTGELFF
.	TRBJ2-1	TRBV5-1	TRBD2	TGCGCCAGCAGTTCCGGGACTAGCGGCTACAATGAGCAGTTCTTC	CASSSGTSGYNEQFF
.	TRBJ2-5	TRBV5-6	TRBD1	TGTGCCAGCAGCTTGACAGGGGTGAAAGAGACCCAGTACTTC	CASSLTGVKETQYF
few	TRBJ2-5	TRBV19	TRBD2	TGTGCCAGTATTGTGCGGGGGAGCCAAGAGACCCAGTACTTC	CASIVRGSQETQYF
.	TRBJ1-1	TRBV6-5	.	TGTGCCAGCAGCCCGAACACGATCTTGAACACTGAAGCTTTCTTT	CASSPNTILNTEAFF
.	TRBJ1-5	TRBV4-1	TRBD1	TGCGCCAGCAGCTCACAGACAGGGGCCAGTCAGCCCCAGCATTTT	CASSSQTGASQPQHF
.	TRBJ1-1	TRBV5-1	.	TGCGCCAGCAGCATAGGACACCGGAACACTGAAGCTTTCTTT	CASSIGHRNTEAFF
.	TRBJ1-2	TRBV27	TRBD1	TGTGCCAGCAGACGGGTTATAGGACAGGCCTATGGCTACACCTTC	CASRRVIGQAYGYTF
.	TRBJ2-4	TRBV2	.	TGTGCCAGCAGTGAAGCGCGGACACAGGGAGGGCCCAAGTTCTTC	CASSEARTQGGPKFF
.	TRBJ2-3	TRBV5-1	TRBD2	TGCGCCAGCAGCTTGGAAGGTAGCGGGGGAGATACGCAGTATTTT	CASSLEGSGGDTQYF
once	TRBJ2-1	TRBV2	TRBD1	TGTGCCAGCAGTGGACAGGGGGTTTCCTACAATGAGCAGTTCTTC	CASSGQGVSYNEQFF
.	TRBJ1-2	TRBV5-4	.	TGTGCCAGCAGCTTGTTTGACAGTTTGGGCTATGGCTACACCTTC	CASSLFDSLGYGYTF
.	TRBJ1-4	TRBV6-6	.	TGTGCCAGCAGTTCATTGGCAGGGACAACTAATGAAAAACTGTTTTTT	CASSSLAGTTNEKLFF
.	TRBJ1-5	TRBV5-1	.	TGCGCCAGCCCCGGGGAGGGGTCGCCTGGGAGCAATCAGCCCCAGCATTTT	CASPGEGSPGSNQPQHF
.	TRBJ1-4	TRBV18	.	TGTGCCAGCTCACCTAGGGAGAGTAATGAAAAACTGTTTTTT	CASSPRESNEKLFF
.	TRBJ1-2	TRBV7-9	.	TGTGCCAGCAGCTTAGAACGGTCCTCTGGCTACACCTTC	CASSLERSSGYTF
.	TRBJ2-1	TRBV11-2	.	TGTGCCAGCAGCTTTACTCTTGAACAGTTCTTC	CASSFTLEQFF
few	TRBJ2-7	TRBV3-1/TRBV3-2	.	TGTGCCAGCAGCCCCCGAGGCCACGAGCAGTACTTC	CASSPRGHEQYF
.	TRBJ1-1	TRBV19	TRBD1	TGTGCCAGTCAAACAGGGGGACTTGACACTGAAGCTTTCTTT	CASQTGGLDTEAFF
.	TRBJ2-3	TRBV18	TRBD1	TGTGCCAGCTCACCTTTCGGACAGGGCACAGATACGCAGTATTTT	CASSPFGQGTDTQYF
.	TRBJ1-2	TRBV9	TRBD1	TGTGCCAGCAGCGCCACAGGGGCAAGCTATGGCTACACCTTC	CASSATGASYGYTF
.	TRBJ2-1	TRBV11-1	TRBD2	TGTGCCAGCAGCTTAGAGTCTAGCGGGGGCAATGAGCAGTTCTTC	CASSLESSGGNEQFF
.	TRBJ1-1	TRBV7-8	.	TGTGCCAGCAGCCTGACAGGAATGAACACTGAAGCTTTCTTT	CASSLTGMNTEAFF
.	TRBJ1-1	TRBV30	.	TGTGCCTGGAGTGCAGAATTGAACACTGAAGCTTTCTTT	CAWSAELNTEAFF
.	TRBJ1-2	TRBV6-5	.	TGTGCCAGCACCTTCGGGGGCTATGGCTACACCTTC	CASTFGGYGYTF
.	TRBJ1-5	TRBV9	.	TGTGCCAGCAGCGTAGACCCGGATCAGCCCCAGCATTTT	CASSVDPDQPQHF
.	TRBJ1-5	TRBV5-6	.	TGTGCCAGCAGCCTTGGTGGCCTGGGGAGTCGGGGGAATCAGCCCCAGCATTTT	CASSLGGLGSRGNQPQHF
.	TRBJ2-7	TRBV6-2/TRBV6-3	.	TGTGCCAGCAGTTACCCGACAGGCTGGGAGCAGTACTTC	CASSYPTGWEQYF
once	TRBJ2-5	TRBV2	.	TGTGCCAGCAGCAGGGGGGAGCAAGAGACCCAGTACTTC	CASSRGEQETQYF
.	TRBJ1-1	TRBV5-1	.	TGCGCCAGCCATGAGGACTGGTCAGCCGAAGGGTTCTTT	CASHEDWSAEGFF
.	TRBJ1-1	TRBV5-1	.	TGCGCCAGCAGCCAAAGGCAGGGCACAAACACTGAAGCTTTCTTT	CASSQRQGTNTEAFF
.	TRBJ1-5	TRBV18	.	TGTGCCAGCTCACCGGGGCCAGCCAGTCAGCCCCAGCATTTT	CASSPGPASQPQHF
.	TRBJ1-2	TRBV3-1/TRBV3-2	.	TGTGCCAGCAGCCAAGTTACCACAGGGAGCGGCTACACCTTC	CASSQVTTGSGYTF
many	TRBJ1-3	TRBV6-5	TRBD1	TGTGCCAGCAGTTGGACAGGTCGGTGGGGCACCATATATTTT	CASSWTGRWGTIYF
.	TRBJ2-7	TRBV10-3	TRBD1	TGTGCCATCAGTGAGTTCAGGGCCGGGACAGGGGGGGACGAGCAGTACTTC	CAISEFRAGTGGDEQYF